The 15 T cell receptor beta chains below all came from one sample that was sequenced in a study of OX40 agonist ivuxolimab in advanced cancers. The protocol was immunoSEQ multiplex PCR, while the TCRdb copy is restricted to in-frame clones and leaves out a portion. Here the sample spans tens of thousands of clones, 80% to 95% being singletons. The source material was CD4+ or CD8+ T cells sorted from blood, sampled in a trial of the OX40 agonist ivuxolimab. These receptors were taken from an adult with an advanced solid tumor such as melanoma, head and neck, liver or kidney cancer.

V gene TRBV7-2 combines with J gene TRBJ2-1, with 10 bases identical to TRBD2. J gave up 1 base and V 5 bases, and 5 bases lay outside the gene matches. Germline-derived CDR1 and CDR2 are SGHTA and FQGNSA. The CDR3 sequence is 16 residues long. CDR3 in DNA: TGTGCCAGCAGCATGAGACTAGCGGGTTCCTACAATGAGCAGTTCTTC. Translated: CASSMRLAGSYNEQFF.

This clone was seen just once. The J gene is TRBJ1-1, the V gene TRBV7-6, with TRBD1 identical over 8 bases. Losses at the gene ends were 5 bases for V and 4 bases for J; bases not matched to a gene: 6. Looked up from germline, CDR1 is SGHVS and CDR2 is FNYEAQ. The CDR3 has 14 residues. The CDR3 loop reads CASSPGQGPTEAFF. The CDR3 bases are TGTGCCAGCAGCCCAGGACAGGGACCCACTGAAGCTTTCTTT.

The rearrangement joins TRBV19 to TRBJ2-7, with a tentative D call TRBD1 (6 bases). V lost 6 bases, J lost 0 bases, and 18 bases lay in between. CDR3 length: 16 amino acids. Germline V gives CDR1 LNHDA, CDR2 SQIVND (reference sequence). CDR3 loop: CASSPLRGGSSYEQYF. The CDR3 DNA reads TGTGCCAGTAGCCCTCTCAGGGGTGGGAGCTCCTACGAGCAGTACTTC. Full variable domain (missing parts from reference TRBV19 and TRBJ2-7): DGGITQSPKYLFRKEGQNVTLSCEQNLNHDAMYWYRQDPGQGLRLIYYSQIVNDFQKGDIAEGYSVSREKKESFPLTVTSAQKNPTAFYLCASSPLRGGSSYEQYFGPGTRLTVT.

The V and J genes are TRBV2 and TRBJ2-3, with TRBD1 matching 7 bases. Trimming at V came to 7 bases and at J to 2 bases, leaving 3 bases not matched to a gene. The CDR3 has 13 amino acids. CDR1 and CDR2 (germline): SNHLY, FYNNEI. The CDR3 region is CASKDRITDTQYF. CDR3 DNA sequence: TGTGCCAGCAAGGACAGGATCACAGATACGCAGTATTTT.

CDR3 sequence reads: CASSLEAGWDIQYF. Here the CDR3 DNA reads TGCGCCAGCAGCTTGGAGGCAGGGTGGGACATTCAGTACTTC. V usage is TRBV5-1 and J usage is TRBJ2-4, with D perhaps matching TRBD1 (5 bases). The germline CDR1 and CDR2 sequences are SGHRS and YFSETQ. The CDR3 has 14 residues. V was shortened by 0 bases and J by 8 bases, with 12 bases between the two germline ends.

This clone was detected only once. The chain is built from TRBV9 and TRBJ2-7; no definite D call. This CDR3 has 14 amino acids. CDR1 SGDLS and CDR2 YYNGEE come from the germline V gene. Between the trimmed V and J ends, which lost 0 bases and 1 base, there was a span of 8 bases. The CDR3 region has the DNA TGTGCCAGCAGCGTAGAGGCCTCATCCTACGAGCAGTACTTC. Protein product: CASSVEASSYEQYF. Together with reference TRBV9 and TRBJ2-7, the CDR3 gives the full variable domain: DSGVTQTPKHLITATGQRVTLRCSPRSGDLSVYWYQQSLDQGLQFLIQYYNGEERAKGNILERFSAQQFPDLHSELNLSSLELGDSALYFCASSVEASSYEQYFGPGTRLTVT.

This clone was seen only a few times. This sequence joins TRBV21-1 and TRBJ1-1; the D call TRBD1 from the table was never checked on the DNA. TRBV21-1 is tagged as a pseudogene. This CDR3 comprises 17 residues. CDR3: CASSKYPHICLNTEAFF. CDR3 nucleotides: TGTGCCAGCAGCAAATATCCCCACATATGCTTGAACACTGAAGCTTTCTTT.

This chain connects TRBV29-1 to TRBJ2-7, with no clear D. The germline V and J ends were trimmed by 2 bases and 3 bases, with 11 bases remaining between them. The CDR3 spans 13 residues. CDR1 and CDR2 (germline): SQVTM, ANQGSEA. CDR3 coding DNA: TGCAGCGTTGAACTGGACCAGATCTACGAGCAGTACTTC. It codes for CSVELDQIYEQYF.

The V and J genes are TRBV27 and TRBJ2-7; 7 bases are shared with TRBD2. This CDR3 spans 14 amino acids. Losses at the gene ends were 5 bases for V and 6 bases for J; bases not matched to a gene: 10. Germline CDR1 and CDR2: MNHEY and SMNVEV (reference sequence). CDR3 loop: CASSAWTSRSEQYF. The CDR3 nucleotides are TGTGCCAGCAGTGCCTGGACTAGTCGGAGCGAGCAGTACTTC.

The chain joins TRBV5-6 to TRBJ1-3, with D unresolved. Per the germline V gene, CDR1 is SGHDT and CDR2 is YYEEEE. Trimming left V 4 bases short and J 2 bases short, with 13 bases between. The CDR3 runs 15 residues. CDR3 DNA sequence: TGTGCCAGCAGCCAACACGAGATCGCTGGAAACACCATATATTTT. The encoded protein is CASSQHEIAGNTIYF. Together with reference TRBV5-6 and TRBJ1-3, the CDR3 gives the full variable domain: DAGVTQSPTHLIKTRGQQVTLRCSPKSGHDTVSWYQQALGQGPQFIFQYYEEEERQRGNFPDRFSGHQFPNYSSELNVNALLLGDSALYLCASSQHEIAGNTIYFGEGSWLTVV.

The V and J genes are TRBV5-6 and TRBJ2-7, with 7 nucleotides matching TRBD2. The CDR3 covers 18 residues. CDR1 SGHDT and CDR2 YYEEEE come from the germline V gene. Trimming cost V 4 bases and J 2 bases; bases outside gene matches: 18. The CDR3 region is CASSHYWASGLFTYEQYF. In nucleotides, the CDR3 is TGTGCCAGCAGCCACTATTGGGCTAGCGGACTTTTTACCTACGAGCAGTACTTC.

This clone is categorized as medium-sized (0.01 to 0.1%). The chain couples TRBV6-1 to TRBJ2-7; tentative D call: TRBD2 (6 bases). V lost 7 bases and J lost 1, with 14 bases in between. Germline V CDR1 and CDR2: MNHNS, SASEGT. The CDR3 totals 14 residues. The CDR3 nucleotides read TGTGCCAGCAATGTGGGGGAGGCATCCTACGAGCAGTACTTC. This codes for CASNVGEASYEQYF.

Only one count was recorded for this clone. V and J are TRBV2 and TRBJ2-1; 8 positions match TRBD2. V lost 8 bases to trimming and J lost 7 bases; unmatched junction nucleotides: 16. This CDR3 has 16 residues. The V gene's germline CDR1 is SNHLY and CDR2 FYNNEI. CDR3 residues: CASRGRAGDVTNEQFF. DNA for the CDR3: TGTGCCAGCCGGGGTAGAGCGGGAGATGTTACAAATGAGCAGTTCTTC.

The J gene is TRBJ2-1, the V gene TRBV9; D is perhaps TRBD1 (5 bases). V lost 0 bases and J 4 bases, leaving 8 bases between the germline ends. This CDR3 has 14 residues. CDR1 is SGDLS and CDR2 is YYNGEE in the germline V gene. The CDR3, as DNA: TGTGCCAGCAGCGTAGAGACAGATTACAATGAGCAGTTCTTC. It specifies CASSVETDYNEQFF.

V and J are TRBV2 and TRBJ2-5; 11 nucleotides agree with TRBD2. This CDR3 is 16 amino acids long. Trimming at V came to 3 bases and at J to 2 bases, leaving 5 bases not matched to a gene. The germline CDR1 and CDR2 sequences are SNHLY and FYNNEI. DNA of the CDR3: TGTGCCAGCAGTGAGCCGACTAGCGGGATGCAAGAGACCCAGTACTTC. Amino acid sequence: CASSEPTSGMQETQYF.